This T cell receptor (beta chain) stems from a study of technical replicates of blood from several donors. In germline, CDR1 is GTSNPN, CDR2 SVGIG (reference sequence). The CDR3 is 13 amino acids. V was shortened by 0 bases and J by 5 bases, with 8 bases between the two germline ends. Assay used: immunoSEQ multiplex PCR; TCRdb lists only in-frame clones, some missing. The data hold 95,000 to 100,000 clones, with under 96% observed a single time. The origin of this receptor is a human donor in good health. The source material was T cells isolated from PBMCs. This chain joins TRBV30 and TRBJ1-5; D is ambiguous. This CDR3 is CAWSVHGDQPQHF. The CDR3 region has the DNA TGTGCCTGGAGTGTACATGGAGATCAGCCCCAGCATTTT.